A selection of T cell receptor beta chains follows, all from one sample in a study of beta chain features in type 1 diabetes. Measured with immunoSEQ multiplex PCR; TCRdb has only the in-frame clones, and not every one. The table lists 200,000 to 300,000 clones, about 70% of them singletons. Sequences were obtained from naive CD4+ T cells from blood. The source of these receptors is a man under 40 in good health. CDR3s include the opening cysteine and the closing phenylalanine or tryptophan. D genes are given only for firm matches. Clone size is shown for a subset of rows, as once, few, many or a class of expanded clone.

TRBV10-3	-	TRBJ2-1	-	TGTGCCACGTCGCGCGGGAATGAGCAGTTCTTC	CATSRGNEQFF
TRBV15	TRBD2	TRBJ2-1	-	TGTGCCACCAGCAGAGGGACTAGCGGCAATGAGCAGTTCTTC	CATSRGTSGNEQFF
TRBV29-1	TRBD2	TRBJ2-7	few	TGCAGCGTTGGAGTACTAGCGGGAGTGAACTCCTACGAGCAGTACTTC	CSVGVLAGVNSYEQYF
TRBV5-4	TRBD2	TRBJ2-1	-	TGTGCCAGCAGCTTCCGGACTAGCGACGCCCCTAAACGATACAATGAGCAGTTCTTC	CASSFRTSDAPKRYNEQFF
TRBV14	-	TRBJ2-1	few	TGTGCCAGCAGCCAAGTTATAGGATCTCTCCAGTTCTTC	CASSQVIGSLQFF
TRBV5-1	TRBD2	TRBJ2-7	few	TGCGCCAGCAGCTTGGAAGCGGGGGCTTACGAGCAGTACTTC	CASSLEAGAYEQYF
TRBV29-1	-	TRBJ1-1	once	TGCAGCGTGGGACCCGCCAGGAACACTGAAGCTTTCTTT	CSVGPARNTEAFF
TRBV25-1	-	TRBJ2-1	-	TGTGCCAGCAGTGATGGTGCGCGTGAGCAGTTCTTC	CASSDGAREQFF
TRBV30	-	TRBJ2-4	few	TGTGCCTGGAGTGGAAAGGACATTCAGTACTTC	CAWSGKDIQYF
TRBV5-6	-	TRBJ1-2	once	TGTGCCAGCAGCTACCGGGACTATGGCTACACCTTC	CASSYRDYGYTF
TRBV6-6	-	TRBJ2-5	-	TGTGCCAGCAGTTACGGCAGCAATCAAGAGACCCAGTACTTC	CASSYGSNQETQYF
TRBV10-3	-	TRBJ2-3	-	TGTGCCGTGACAAAAGCAGCCGGGGGGACAAGCACAGATACGCAGTATTTT	CAVTKAAGGTSTDTQYF
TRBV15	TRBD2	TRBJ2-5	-	TGTGCCACCAGACGGAGCGGGAGCATTGGAGAGACCCAGTACTTC	CATRRSGSIGETQYF
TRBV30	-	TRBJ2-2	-	TGTGCCTGGAGCGAACCTCCGAACACCGGGGAGCTGTTTTTT	CAWSEPPNTGELFF
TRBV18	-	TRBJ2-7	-	TGTGCCAGGCCTGACTACGAGCAGTACTTC	CARPDYEQYF
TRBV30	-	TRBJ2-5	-	TGTGCCTGGAGTGAGCGACAGACGGAGGCCCAGTACTTC	CAWSERQTEAQYF
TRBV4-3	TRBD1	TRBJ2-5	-	TGCGCCAGCAGCCAGACCGGGACAGGGGTAGAGACCCAGTACTTC	CASSQTGTGVETQYF